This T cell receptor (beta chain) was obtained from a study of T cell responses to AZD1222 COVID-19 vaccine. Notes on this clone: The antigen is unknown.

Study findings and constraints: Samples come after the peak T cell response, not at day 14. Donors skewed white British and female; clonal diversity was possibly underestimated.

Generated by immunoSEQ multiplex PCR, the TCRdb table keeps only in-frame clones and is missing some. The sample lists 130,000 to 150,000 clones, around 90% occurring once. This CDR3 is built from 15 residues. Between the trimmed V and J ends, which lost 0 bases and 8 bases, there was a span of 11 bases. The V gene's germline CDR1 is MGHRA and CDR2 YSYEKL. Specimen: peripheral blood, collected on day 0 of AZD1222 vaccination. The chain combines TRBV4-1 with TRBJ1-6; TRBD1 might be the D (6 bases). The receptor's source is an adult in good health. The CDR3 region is CASSQDGDTYSPLHF. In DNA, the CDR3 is TGCGCCAGCAGCCAAGATGGGGACACCTATTCACCCCTCCACTTT.